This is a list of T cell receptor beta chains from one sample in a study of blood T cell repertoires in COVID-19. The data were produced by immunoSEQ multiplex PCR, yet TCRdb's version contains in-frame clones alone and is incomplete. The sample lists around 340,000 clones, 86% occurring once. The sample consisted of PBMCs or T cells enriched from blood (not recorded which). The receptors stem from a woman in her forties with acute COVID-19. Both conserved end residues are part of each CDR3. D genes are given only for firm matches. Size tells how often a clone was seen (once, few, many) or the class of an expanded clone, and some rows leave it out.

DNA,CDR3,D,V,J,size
TGTGCCAGCAGTGCACAGCTTTTGCCCCAGCATTTT,CASSAQLLPQHF,.,TRBV2,TRBJ1-5,.
TGTGCCAGCAGCCGACAGGGTACAGATACGCAGTATTTT,CASSRQGTDTQYF,TRBD1,TRBV6-5,TRBJ2-3,.
TGTGCCAGCAGCTTAGAGCTGGTGGGCGGCTACACCTTC,CASSLELVGGYTF,.,TRBV7-2,TRBJ1-2,.
TGTGCCACCAGTGACGGCGGGGCCTCGGAGACCCAGTACTTC,CATSDGGASETQYF,.,TRBV24-1,TRBJ2-5,.
TGTGCCAGCAGCTTAGATTTCAGGGGGCCCTATGGCTACACCTTC,CASSLDFRGPYGYTF,TRBD1,TRBV7-2,TRBJ1-2,.
TGTGCCAGCAGTTATGGACAGGACCCCTACGAGCAGTACTTC,CASSYGQDPYEQYF,TRBD1,TRBV5-4,TRBJ2-7,.
TGTGCCAGCAAATCTAAGGTCACAGTCGGAAACACCATATATTTT,CASKSKVTVGNTIYF,.,TRBV6-5,TRBJ1-3,once
TGTGCCAGCTCCATAAATCGGGGGGCGACTAATGAAAAACTGTTTTTT,CASSINRGATNEKLFF,.,TRBV18,TRBJ1-4,.
TGTGCCACCACGGGACTAGCGGGAGACGGTGAGCAGTTCTTC,CATTGLAGDGEQFF,TRBD2,TRBV10-3,TRBJ2-1,.
TGCAGTGCGAGTCAGGGGTCGGGGCCCCAGCATTTT,CSASQGSGPQHF,.,TRBV20-1,TRBJ1-5,.
TGTGCCAGCAGCCCACGGACAGGGTGGGGGGCTTTCTTT,CASSPRTGWGAFF,TRBD1,TRBV28,TRBJ1-1,.
TGTGCCAGCAGGGACAGTCACTCTGGAAACACCATATATTTT,CASRDSHSGNTIYF,.,TRBV6-5,TRBJ1-3,.
TGTGCCAGTAGTATAGGAACAGGGTGGGGATCCTACGAGCAGTACTTC,CASSIGTGWGSYEQYF,.,TRBV19,TRBJ2-7,.
TGCAGCGCCCGACAGGGAAACACCGGGGAGCTGTTTTTT,CSARQGNTGELFF,TRBD1,TRBV29-1,TRBJ2-2,few
TGTGCCAGCAGTTACTCCTCCGGGGAGGACAATGAGCAGTTCTTC,CASSYSSGEDNEQFF,.,TRBV6-6,TRBJ2-1,once
TGTGCCAGCAGCCCAGGACAGTTCTACGAGCAGTACTTC,CASSPGQFYEQYF,.,TRBV3-1/TRBV3-2,TRBJ2-7,.
TGTGCCAGCTCACGGGGGACTAGCCCTAGCACAGATACGCAGTATTTT,CASSRGTSPSTDTQYF,TRBD2,TRBV18,TRBJ2-3,once
TGTGCCAGCACCCCACCCAGTCGGGGTTCACCCCTCCACTTT,CASTPPSRGSPLHF,.,TRBV28,TRBJ1-6,.
TGTGCCAGCAGGGATACAGGGGGCACGGGCAATCAGCCCCAGCATTTT,CASRDTGGTGNQPQHF,TRBD1,TRBV28,TRBJ1-5,.
TGTGCCAGCAGACGAACTAGTGGCGGGGAGGGAGAGACCCAGTACTTC,CASRRTSGGEGETQYF,TRBD2,TRBV4-2,TRBJ2-5,few
TGTGCCATCAGTGGACAGGGGGGGAACACTGAAGCTTTCTTT,CAISGQGGNTEAFF,TRBD1,TRBV10-3,TRBJ1-1,.
TGTGCCAGCAGCGGCTTGCGGGCTGGAAACACCATATATTTT,CASSGLRAGNTIYF,.,TRBV6-5,TRBJ1-3,few
TGTGCCAGCAGCCGAATCGACCGGACAGGGGACATTCAGTACTTC,CASSRIDRTGDIQYF,TRBD1,TRBV5-6,TRBJ2-4,.
TGTGCCAGCAGCCAAGAGTCTAAGGGGTCTGAAGCTTTCTTT,CASSQESKGSEAFF,.,TRBV14,TRBJ1-1,few
TGTGCCAGCAGCTTACTGGGAAGCGGAGAAAACACCATATATTTT,CASSLLGSGENTIYF,.,TRBV7-6,TRBJ1-3,.
TGTGCCAGCAGTCCGGTGGGCAGGGGTCTTACGCCCCAGCATTTT,CASSPVGRGLTPQHF,.,TRBV28,TRBJ1-5,few
TGTGCCAGTAGTATGGGAAGGGGGCCCTTGGTAAGCAATCAGCCCCAGCATTTT,CASSMGRGPLVSNQPQHF,TRBD1,TRBV19,TRBJ1-5,.
TGTGCCAGCAGCTCTAGAACAGCGAAGGGGGAGACCCAGTACTTC,CASSSRTAKGETQYF,.,TRBV11-2,TRBJ2-5,.
TGCGCCAGCAGCGATGGACAGGGGACCGGGGAGCTGTTTTTT,CASSDGQGTGELFF,TRBD1,TRBV5-1,TRBJ2-2,.
TGCAGCGTTGAAGACCGGACTAGCGAATACTTC,CSVEDRTSEYF,TRBD2,TRBV29-1,TRBJ2-7,.
TGTGCCAGCAGTGCAATGAATATGGGTGTAGGGACAAGCGAAGCTTTCTTT,CASSAMNMGVGTSEAFF,.,TRBV25-1,TRBJ1-1,.
TGCGCCAGCAGCTGGACAGGCCGCCCAGATGGGGCCAACGTCCTGACTTTC,CASSWTGRPDGANVLTF,TRBD1,TRBV5-1,TRBJ2-6,.
TGTGCCAGCAGTGACGGACAGAACACTGAAGCTTTCTTT,CASSDGQNTEAFF,.,TRBV6-1,TRBJ1-1,few
TGTGCCGAAGTAATAGCGGGGGACCCGAAAGATTTCAATGAGCAGTTCTTC,CAEVIAGDPKDFNEQFF,TRBD2,TRBV7-3,TRBJ2-1,.
TGCGCCAGCAGCTTGGTAAGCTTTGCGAACACTGAAGCTTTCTTT,CASSLVSFANTEAFF,.,TRBV5-1,TRBJ1-1,.
TGTGCCAGCAGCTTGGGACTGACAGGGGGCACAGATACGCAGTATTTT,CASSLGLTGGTDTQYF,TRBD1,TRBV7-8,TRBJ2-3,.
TGTGCCAGCAGCTTAAGCGGGAACACAGATACGCAGTATTTT,CASSLSGNTDTQYF,TRBD2,TRBV7-9,TRBJ2-3,.
TGTGCCAGCAGTTTAGGGACTTATGAGCAGTTCTTC,CASSLGTYEQFF,.,TRBV12-3/TRBV12-4,TRBJ2-1,.
TGTGCCAGCAGCTTATTACTAGCGGGATGGAGAGGGACAGATACGCAGTATTTT,CASSLLLAGWRGTDTQYF,TRBD2,TRBV7-3,TRBJ2-3,.